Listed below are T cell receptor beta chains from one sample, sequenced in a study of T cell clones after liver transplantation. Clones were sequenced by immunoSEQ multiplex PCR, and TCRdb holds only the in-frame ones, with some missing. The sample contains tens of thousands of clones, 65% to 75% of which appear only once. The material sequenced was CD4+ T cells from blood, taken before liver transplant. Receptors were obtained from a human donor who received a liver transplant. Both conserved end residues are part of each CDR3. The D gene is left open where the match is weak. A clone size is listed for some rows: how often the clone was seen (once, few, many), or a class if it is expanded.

CDR3nt: TGCGCCAGCAGCCGGACAGGGGGCGAATCACCCCTCCACTTT
CDR3aa: CASSRTGGESPLHF
abundance: NA
v_gene: TRBV4-1
j_gene: TRBJ1-6
d_gene: TRBD1

CDR3nt: TGCAGCGTAAACAGAGGGGGTTCCACTGAAGCTTTCTTT
CDR3aa: CSVNRGGSTEAFF
abundance: NA
v_gene: TRBV29-1
j_gene: TRBJ1-1
d_gene: NA

CDR3nt: TGTGCCAGCAGGGGACAGGGTGGCCGCGGTGAGCAGTTCTTC
CDR3aa: CASRGQGGRGEQFF
abundance: once
v_gene: TRBV2
j_gene: TRBJ2-1
d_gene: TRBD1

CDR3nt: TGTGCCACCCACTCCGGGACAGATAATTCACCCCTCCACTTT
CDR3aa: CATHSGTDNSPLHF
abundance: few
v_gene: TRBV10-3
j_gene: TRBJ1-6
d_gene: TRBD1

CDR3nt: TGTGCCAGCTCACTTGGGACAGGGCGCGAAGCTTTCTTT
CDR3aa: CASSLGTGREAFF
abundance: NA
v_gene: TRBV18
j_gene: TRBJ1-1
d_gene: TRBD1

CDR3nt: TGTGCCAGCAGCTTAGGGACAGGGAGAGGCTACACCTTC
CDR3aa: CASSLGTGRGYTF
abundance: NA
v_gene: TRBV7-2
j_gene: TRBJ1-2
d_gene: TRBD1

CDR3nt: TGTGCCAGCATCTTAGACAGGGGCTATAATTCACCCCTCCACTTT
CDR3aa: CASILDRGYNSPLHF
abundance: NA
v_gene: TRBV6-1
j_gene: TRBJ1-6
d_gene: TRBD1

CDR3nt: TGTGCCAGCATCCGTCGAGGGTTGAGCGGGGAGCTGTTTTTT
CDR3aa: CASIRRGLSGELFF
abundance: NA
v_gene: TRBV28
j_gene: TRBJ2-2
d_gene: NA

CDR3nt: TGTGCCAGCAGCCGGGAGAGACACCATAATTCACCCCTCCACTTT
CDR3aa: CASSRERHHNSPLHF
abundance: few
v_gene: TRBV14
j_gene: TRBJ1-6
d_gene: NA

CDR3nt: TGTGCCACCAGCAGAGGCGGGGCTCAGTCCCACGAGCAGTACTTC
CDR3aa: CATSRGGAQSHEQYF
abundance: once
v_gene: TRBV15
j_gene: TRBJ2-7
d_gene: NA

CDR3nt: TGTGCCAGCAGTTCACCGGGACAGGGTTCCTACGAGCAGTACTTC
CDR3aa: CASSSPGQGSYEQYF
abundance: NA
v_gene: TRBV27
j_gene: TRBJ2-7
d_gene: TRBD1

CDR3nt: TGCGCCAGCAAGAAGGGTAGCTCTGCGGGAGATACGCAGTATTTT
CDR3aa: CASKKGSSAGDTQYF
abundance: NA
v_gene: TRBV5-1
j_gene: TRBJ2-3
d_gene: NA

CDR3nt: TGTGCCAGCAGCTTCCCGGGCCCAACTGCGGGGACGCAGTATTTT
CDR3aa: CASSFPGPTAGTQYF
abundance: NA
v_gene: TRBV5-5
j_gene: TRBJ2-3
d_gene: NA

CDR3nt: TGTGCCAGCAGCCAGGGGTCCGGTAATTCACCCCTCCACTTT
CDR3aa: CASSQGSGNSPLHF
abundance: NA
v_gene: TRBV9
j_gene: TRBJ1-6
d_gene: NA

CDR3nt: TGTGCCAGCAGCGACCGGGACAGGCAGGTCTACACCTTC
CDR3aa: CASSDRDRQVYTF
abundance: NA
v_gene: TRBV2
j_gene: TRBJ1-2
d_gene: TRBD1

CDR3nt: TGTGCCAGCAGTGTACAGGGGGATCAGCCCCAGCATTTT
CDR3aa: CASSVQGDQPQHF
abundance: few
v_gene: TRBV2
j_gene: TRBJ1-5
d_gene: TRBD1

CDR3nt: TGTGCCAGCAGCCTACTGGGACAGGGTAACTATGGCTACACCTTC
CDR3aa: CASSLLGQGNYGYTF
abundance: NA
v_gene: TRBV9
j_gene: TRBJ1-2
d_gene: TRBD1

CDR3nt: TGTGCCAGCAGCTTAGTCCCAGGAAGCCGCTATGGCTACACCTTC
CDR3aa: CASSLVPGSRYGYTF
abundance: NA
v_gene: TRBV7-8
j_gene: TRBJ1-2
d_gene: NA

CDR3nt: TGTGCCAGCAGACGTACCGACTATGAAAAACTGTTTTTT
CDR3aa: CASRRTDYEKLFF
abundance: NA
v_gene: TRBV28
j_gene: TRBJ1-4
d_gene: NA

CDR3nt: TGTGCCAGCTTCCCCGGAAAGGGGGCGAACACTGAAGCTTTCTTT
CDR3aa: CASFPGKGANTEAFF
abundance: NA
v_gene: TRBV28
j_gene: TRBJ1-1
d_gene: TRBD1

CDR3nt: TGTGCCAGCAGCCTGACAGGGAAGGATGGCTACACCTTC
CDR3aa: CASSLTGKDGYTF
abundance: NA
v_gene: TRBV5-4
j_gene: TRBJ1-2
d_gene: TRBD1

CDR3nt: TGTGCCAGCAGTTTTGGGACAGGGGCTCGGAATGAGCAGTTCTTC
CDR3aa: CASSFGTGARNEQFF
abundance: NA
v_gene: TRBV9
j_gene: TRBJ2-1
d_gene: TRBD1

CDR3nt: TGTGCCAGCAGCGCAGCGGAGTATAGCAATCAGCCCCAGCATTTT
CDR3aa: CASSAAEYSNQPQHF
abundance: NA
v_gene: TRBV7-8
j_gene: TRBJ1-5
d_gene: NA

CDR3nt: TGTGCCAGTATCAGGGACAGGGGCTTCTACGAGCAGTACTTC
CDR3aa: CASIRDRGFYEQYF
abundance: many
v_gene: TRBV19
j_gene: TRBJ2-7
d_gene: TRBD1

CDR3nt: TGTGCCAGCAGCTTACCGTCCCTAGATACGCAGTATTTT
CDR3aa: CASSLPSLDTQYF
abundance: NA
v_gene: TRBV7-9
j_gene: TRBJ2-3
d_gene: NA

CDR3nt: TGTGCCACCAGCAGAGACAACAGGGTCGGAGAGACCCAGTACTTC
CDR3aa: CATSRDNRVGETQYF
abundance: NA
v_gene: TRBV15
j_gene: TRBJ2-5
d_gene: NA

CDR3nt: TGCGCCAGCAGTGAGGGGGGCGGGGGTTACGAGCAGTACTTC
CDR3aa: CASSEGGGGYEQYF
abundance: NA
v_gene: TRBV10-2
j_gene: TRBJ2-7
d_gene: NA

CDR3nt: TGTGCCAGCAGCACAAGGTTAATCGGCGGGGTCTATGGCTACACCTTC
CDR3aa: CASSTRLIGGVYGYTF
abundance: once
v_gene: TRBV7-2
j_gene: TRBJ1-2
d_gene: NA

CDR3nt: TGTGCCAGCAGCTTAGGTGGGAGCGAGCAGTACTTC
CDR3aa: CASSLGGSEQYF
abundance: NA
v_gene: TRBV7-6
j_gene: TRBJ2-7
d_gene: NA

CDR3nt: TGTGCCAGCAGTTGGGGTGGGGGGTACCAAGAGACCCAGTACTTC
CDR3aa: CASSWGGGYQETQYF
abundance: NA
v_gene: TRBV6-6
j_gene: TRBJ2-5
d_gene: NA

CDR3nt: TGTGCCAGCAGCTTAGGACGGGGGAACACTGAAGCTTTCTTT
CDR3aa: CASSLGRGNTEAFF
abundance: NA
v_gene: TRBV7-8
j_gene: TRBJ1-1
d_gene: NA

CDR3nt: TGTGCCAGCAGTTCCCTGGGACAGGACACTATGAAGGGGACCTTC
CDR3aa: CASSSLGQDTMKGTF
abundance: NA
v_gene: TRBV28
j_gene: TRBJ1-2
d_gene: TRBD1

CDR3nt: TGTGCCACGCAGGGAGGGTCTAATGATTCACCCCTCCACTTT
CDR3aa: CATQGGSNDSPLHF
abundance: NA
v_gene: TRBV19
j_gene: TRBJ1-6
d_gene: NA

CDR3nt: TGTGCCAGCAGTTTTTCACTCGGGGACACTGAAGCTTTCTTT
CDR3aa: CASSFSLGDTEAFF
abundance: NA
v_gene: TRBV28
j_gene: TRBJ1-1
d_gene: NA

CDR3nt: TGTGCCAGCGCAACGCAGGGGGCCGACGGGGAGCTGTTTTTT
CDR3aa: CASATQGADGELFF
abundance: NA
v_gene: TRBV6-6
j_gene: TRBJ2-2
d_gene: TRBD1

CDR3nt: TGTGCCAGCAGTTACGCAGGGGTGGGCAAATCGAACACCGGGGAGCTGTTTTTT
CDR3aa: CASSYAGVGKSNTGELFF
abundance: many
v_gene: TRBV28
j_gene: TRBJ2-2
d_gene: NA

CDR3nt: TGTGCCAGCAGCTTGCTACCGATGGGACAGACACAAGAGACCCAGTACTTC
CDR3aa: CASSLLPMGQTQETQYF
abundance: NA
v_gene: TRBV5-8
j_gene: TRBJ2-5
d_gene: TRBD1

CDR3nt: TGTGCCAGCAGTTTATCCAGGGGGACTAATGAAAAACTGTTTTTT
CDR3aa: CASSLSRGTNEKLFF
abundance: NA
v_gene: TRBV28
j_gene: TRBJ1-4
d_gene: TRBD1

CDR3nt: TGTGCCAGCAGCTTAAATCCTAGTTTGGATACGCAGTATTTT
CDR3aa: CASSLNPSLDTQYF
abundance: many
v_gene: TRBV11-2
j_gene: TRBJ2-3
d_gene: NA

CDR3nt: TGTGCCATCAGAGGCGACAGGGGGAGCCACGAGCAGTACTTC
CDR3aa: CAIRGDRGSHEQYF
abundance: NA
v_gene: TRBV10-3
j_gene: TRBJ2-7
d_gene: TRBD1

CDR3nt: TGTGCCAGCAGTCAACGGAGTAGCACCGGGGAGCTGTTTTTT
CDR3aa: CASSQRSSTGELFF
abundance: few
v_gene: TRBV6-1
j_gene: TRBJ2-2
d_gene: NA

CDR3nt: TGCGCCAGCAGCGACCGGGACTACTATAGCAATCAGCCCCAGCATTTT
CDR3aa: CASSDRDYYSNQPQHF
abundance: NA
v_gene: TRBV4-1
j_gene: TRBJ1-5
d_gene: NA

CDR3nt: TGTGCCAGCAGGGGCAGTCAGTATGGCTACACCTTC
CDR3aa: CASRGSQYGYTF
abundance: few
v_gene: TRBV28
j_gene: TRBJ1-2
d_gene: NA

CDR3nt: TGTGCCAGCAGTTTAGTATGGAGGGATGAGCAGTTCTTC
CDR3aa: CASSLVWRDEQFF
abundance: NA
v_gene: TRBV27
j_gene: TRBJ2-1
d_gene: NA

CDR3nt: TGCAGCGTTGCCCTAGCGGGGTCGTACGAGCAGTACTTC
CDR3aa: CSVALAGSYEQYF
abundance: NA
v_gene: TRBV29-1
j_gene: TRBJ2-7
d_gene: TRBD2

CDR3nt: TGTGCCAGCAGCTTCGGGGGACAGGGGAATCAGCCCCAGCATTTT
CDR3aa: CASSFGGQGNQPQHF
abundance: NA
v_gene: TRBV5-5
j_gene: TRBJ1-5
d_gene: TRBD1

CDR3nt: TGTGCCAGTAGTATGACATTGAGGCGGGGTATACCTGGAAACACCATATATTTT
CDR3aa: CASSMTLRRGIPGNTIYF
abundance: NA
v_gene: TRBV19
j_gene: TRBJ1-3
d_gene: NA

CDR3nt: TGTGCCAGCAGCCTCCGGGACAGGGGGGATGGCTACACCTTC
CDR3aa: CASSLRDRGDGYTF
abundance: few
v_gene: TRBV14
j_gene: TRBJ1-2
d_gene: TRBD1

CDR3nt: TGTGCCAGCAGACCACTCCCCTCCTCGGGGTACTCTGGGGCCAACGTCCTGACTTTC
CDR3aa: CASRPLPSSGYSGANVLTF
abundance: NA
v_gene: TRBV5-5
j_gene: TRBJ2-6
d_gene: NA

CDR3nt: TGTGCCAGCAGCTTTAGTAACCAAGAGACCCAGTACTTC
CDR3aa: CASSFSNQETQYF
abundance: NA
v_gene: TRBV7-8
j_gene: TRBJ2-5
d_gene: NA

CDR3nt: TGTGCCAGCAAGGCGGGGGGGAACACCGGGGAGCTGTTTTTT
CDR3aa: CASKAGGNTGELFF
abundance: NA
v_gene: TRBV28
j_gene: TRBJ2-2
d_gene: TRBD2